The 26 T cell receptor beta chains in this list originate from one sample, sequenced in a study of tumor-infiltrating lymphocytes in localized non-small cell lung cancer. TCRdb's copy holds only in-frame clones and misses some; the assay was immunoSEQ multiplex PCR. The sample has 25,000 to 30,000 clones, 80% to 90% seen once. Sequenced sample: lung tumor tissue. These receptors were collected from a human donor with non-small cell lung cancer.

J is TRBJ2-7 and V is TRBV5-1; the D gene could be TRBD1 or TRBD2 (5 bases each). V was pared by 4 bases and J by 1 base, with 12 bases between. Looked up from germline, CDR1 is SGHRS and CDR2 is YFSETQ. CDR3 size: 14 residues. For the CDR3, the DNA is TGCGCCAGCAGCCGGGACGGTAATTCCTACGAGCAGTACTTC. It yields the protein CASSRDGNSYEQYF.

As to this clone: The DNA is left out, because the CDR3 cannot be placed on it with certainty; the CDR3 is given as TCRdb lists it. The chain carries TRBV7-2 and TRBJ1-1. The CDR3 is 13 residues long, counting both termini. Germline V gives CDR1 SGHTA, CDR2 FQGNSA. This CDR3 reads CASSPRTSGRAFF.

The V call is TRBV7-8, the J call TRBJ1-5; unclear D gene. Germline CDR1 is SGHVS and CDR2 is FQNEAQ. CDR3 length: 14 amino acids. The V and J ends lost 5 bases and 3 bases respectively, with 11 bases between them. CDR3 coding DNA: TGTGCCAGCAGCCCCCGCACAGTCAATCAGCCCCAGCATTTT. It codes for CASSPRTVNQPQHF.

This chain joins TRBV10-3 and TRBJ2-2, with 8 bases matching TRBD2. This CDR3 comprises 14 residues. Trimming took 8 bases from V and 0 from J; bases not matched to a gene: 2. From germline, CDR1 is ENHRY and CDR2 SYGVKD. The CDR3 is CAIGRGANTGELFF. The CDR3 DNA reads TGTGCCATCGGGCGGGGGGCGAACACCGGGGAGCTGTTTTTT.

The rearrangement uses TRBV7-8 and TRBJ1-2, with 12 bases that match TRBD1. From germline, CDR1 is SGHVS and CDR2 FQNEAQ. V lost 6 bases and J lost 7; bases outside the gene matches: 15. There are 17 residues in the CDR3. The CDR3 protein is CASSWAGTGGREGGYTF. The DNA of the CDR3 is TGTGCCAGCAGTTGGGCCGGGACAGGGGGCCGAGAGGGTGGCTACACCTTC.

This chain connects TRBV18 to TRBJ1-1; TRBD1 aligns across 7 bases. Germline CDR1 KGHSH, CDR2 LQKENI. CDR3 length: 15 amino acids. With V trimmed by 3 bases and J by 5 bases, 9 bases remained unmatched. The CDR3 region is CASSPEQGRGTEAFF. The CDR3 region has the DNA TGTGCCAGCTCACCCGAACAGGGGAGGGGGACTGAAGCTTTCTTT.

The chain joins TRBV28 to TRBJ1-1, with D uncertain. V was cut by 5 bases and J by 0 bases, with 7 bases left in between. The CDR3 is made up of 13 amino acids. Germline values: CDR1 MDHEN, CDR2 SYDVKM. The CDR3 DNA follows: TGTGCCAGCAGTACGCAGATGAACACTGAAGCTTTCTTT. It is translated as CASSTQMNTEAFF.

V and J are TRBV5-4 and TRBJ2-7, with 9 bases that match TRBD1. Trimming removed 4 bases from V and 3 bases from J; junction bases left unmatched: 5. The germline gives CDR1 SGHNT, CDR2 YYREEE (reference sequence). The length of the CDR3 is 14 residues. As DNA, the CDR3 is TGTGCCAGCAGCATGGGGACAGGGTTCTACGAGCAGTACTTC. Its protein is CASSMGTGFYEQYF.

The V gene is TRBV29-1, the J gene TRBJ2-7; TRBD1 or TRBD2 may be the D gene (5 bases each). CDR3 length: 14 amino acids. CDR1 SQVTM and CDR2 ANQGSEA come from the germline V gene. V shed 1 base and J shed 1 base, with 11 bases lying between them. In nucleotides, the CDR3 is TGCAGCGTTGAAGGGGGACGGGATTCCTACGAGCAGTACTTC. Its translation: CSVEGGRDSYEQYF.

The chain couples TRBV29-1 to TRBJ1-5, with D possibly matching TRBD1 (5 bases). The CDR3 is 13 residues long. Germline CDR1 SQVTM, CDR2 ANQGSEA. The V and J ends lost 5 bases and 11 bases respectively, with 19 bases between them. The CDR3 coding sequence is TGCAGCGTTCTCACTGGGGGAGTGTCAGCCCAGCATTTT. Translation: CSVLTGGVSAQHF.

The J gene is TRBJ1-6, the V gene TRBV30; maybe TRBD1 (6 bases). Germline CDR1 and CDR2: GTSNPN and SVGIG (reference sequence). This CDR3 has 15 amino acids. V was trimmed by 2 bases and J by 0 bases, leaving 8 bases between them. The DNA of the CDR3 is TGTGCCTGGAGTTCCAGGGGCTCCTATAATTCACCCCTCCACTTT. It codes for CAWSSRGSYNSPLHF.

This clone showed up just a few times. The rearrangement uses TRBV12-1 and TRBJ1-4; the table assigns TRBD1, which was not confirmed against the DNA. TRBV12-1 is classified as a pseudogene. This CDR3 has 17 residues. Written as DNA, the CDR3 is TGTGCCAGCAGCCCCGACAGGGGCCGGGTAGTTAATGAAAAACTGTTTTTT. Its protein product is CASSPDRGRVVNEKLFF.

The chain has TRBV6-5 and TRBJ2-7, with D perhaps being TRBD1 or TRBD2 (5 bases each). The CDR3 extends over 16 amino acids. Germline assignment: CDR1 MNHEY and CDR2 SVGAGI. Trimming removed 4 bases from V and 0 bases from J, with 16 bases in between. The CDR3 DNA reads TGTGCCAGCAGTTTAATGGGGGAACGGGGCTCCTACGAGCAGTACTTC. Translation gives CASSLMGERGSYEQYF.

The V and J genes are TRBV19 and TRBJ2-1; D possibly corresponds to TRBD2 (5 bases). The CDR3 totals 15 residues. Germline V CDR1 and CDR2: LNHDA, SQIVND (reference sequence). V dropped 6 bases and J dropped 4 bases, with 16 bases sitting between them. CDR3 bases: TGTGCCAGTAGGGCGGGTACTACTGAATACAATGAGCAGTTCTTC. Translated, it gives CASRAGTTEYNEQFF.

The chain combines TRBV4-3 with TRBJ2-1; TRBD2 matches 10 bases. Germline trimming cut 0 bases from V and 2 bases from J; bases unmatched to any gene: 4. CDR3 length: 17 residues. CDR1 LGHNA and CDR2 YSLEER come from the germline V gene. CDR3 protein: CASSQDLSGGAYNEQFF. Written as DNA, the CDR3 is TGCGCCAGCAGCCAAGACTTGAGCGGGGGGGCCTACAATGAGCAGTTCTTC.

V gene TRBV2 combines with J gene TRBJ1-3; D gene ambiguous. The CDR3 extends over 12 amino acids. The V gene's germline CDR1 is SNHLY and CDR2 FYNNEI. The ends were cut back, 7 bases at V and 4 bases at J, with 8 bases in the middle. The CDR3 region has the DNA TGTGCCAGCAAACGTGCCGGAAACACCATATATTTT. Its translation: CASKRAGNTIYF. Filled out from reference TRBV2 and TRBJ1-3, the complete variable domain reads EPEVTQTPSHQVTQMGQEVILRCVPISNHLYFYWYRQILGQKVEFLVSFYNNEISEKSEIFDDQFSVERPDGSNFTLKIRSTKLEDSAMYFCASKRAGNTIYFGEGSWLTVV.

The V gene is TRBV4-1, the J gene TRBJ1-3; no definite D call. V lost 1 base and J 0 bases, leaving 7 bases between the germline ends. The germline CDR1 and CDR2 sequences are MGHRA and YSYEKL. This CDR3 spans 15 amino acids. The CDR3 nucleotides read TGCGCCAGCAGCCAAGGAGCTTCCTCTGGAAACACCATATATTTT. It codes for CASSQGASSGNTIYF.

The chain is built from TRBV12-5 and TRBJ1-1; TRBD1 might be the D (5 bases). CDR1 is LGHNT and CDR2 is FRNRAP in the germline V gene. Trimming removed 2 bases from V and 6 bases from J, with 13 bases in between. The CDR3 spans 14 residues. The DNA of the CDR3 is TGTGCTAGTGGTTTGCTTTGGGGCGGGGCTGAAGCTTTCTTT. Translated: CASGLLWGGAEAFF. The full variable domain, its missing parts supplied by reference TRBV12-5 and TRBJ1-1, is DARVTQTPRHKVTEMGQEVTMRCQPILGHNTVFWYRQTMMQGLELLAYFRNRAPLDDSGMPKDRFSAEMPDATLATLKIQPSEPRDSAVYFCASGLLWGGAEAFFGQGTRLTVV.

The chain joins TRBV19 to TRBJ1-5; 11 bases align to TRBD1. The CDR3 is made up of 13 amino acids. With 9 bases clipped from V and 6 bases from J, the junction kept 4 bases outside the gene matches. Germline CDR1 and CDR2: LNHDA and SQIVND (reference sequence). CDR3 bases: TGTGCCAGCTCCGGGACAGGGGGTCAGCCCCAGCATTTT. It specifies CASSGTGGQPQHF.

The V call is TRBV19, the J call TRBJ2-2; no firm D call. The CDR3 covers 14 residues. V gave up 5 bases and J gave up 4 bases, with 11 bases separating them. The germline V gene encodes CDR1 LNHDA and CDR2 SQIVND (reference sequence). The CDR3 here is CASSRQTSTGELFF. The CDR3 bases are TGTGCCAGTAGTCGGCAGACAAGCACCGGGGAGCTGTTTTTT.

The CDR3 protein is CASSLWDSTNYGYTF. Written as DNA, the CDR3 is TGTGCCAGCAGCTTATGGGACAGCACTAACTATGGCTACACCTTC. V usage is TRBV5-8 and J usage is TRBJ1-2; TRBD1 aligns across 7 bases. Trimming at V came to 2 bases and at J to 0 bases, leaving 4 bases not matched to a gene. The germline CDR1 and CDR2 sequences are SGHTS and YDEGEE. The CDR3 loop spans 15 amino acids.

The rearrangement links TRBV5-1 to TRBJ1-2; no clear D. Germline V gives CDR1 SGHRS, CDR2 YFSETQ. This CDR3 spans 18 amino acids. Between the trimmed V and J ends, which lost 4 bases and 3 bases, there was a span of 25 bases. The CDR3, as DNA: TGCGCCAGCAGCCTGACGCTTAGTAGCACACCCCTAGACTATGGCTACACCTTC. Translating it yields CASSLTLSSTPLDYGYTF.

This clone was seen a handful of times. This sequence joins TRBV29-1 and TRBJ2-5, with D possibly TRBD2 on 5 matching bases. V shed 1 base and J shed 4 bases, with 7 bases lying between them. CDR3 length: 12 residues. Germline V gene lookup returns CDR1 SQVTM and CDR2 ANQGSEA. DNA for the CDR3: TGCAGCGTTGAAGGCGGGCGAGAGACCCAGTACTTC. Its protein product is CSVEGGRETQYF. Variable domain in full (rest from reference TRBV29-1 and TRBJ2-5): SAVISQKPSRDICQRGTSLTIQCQVDSQVTMMFWYRQQPGQSLTLIATANQGSEATYESGFVIDKFPISRPNLTFSTLTVSNMSPEDSSIYLCSVEGGRETQYFGPGTRLLVL.

The rearrangement links TRBV7-2 to TRBJ2-7; 11 nucleotides line up with TRBD2. Germline V gives CDR1 SGHTA, CDR2 FQGNSA. Trimming at V came to 2 bases and at J to 7 bases, leaving 4 bases not matched to a gene. The CDR3 length is 14 residues. CDR3 DNA sequence: TGTGCCAGCAGCTTATTGGCTAGCGGGGGGGAGCAGTACTTC. This sequence encodes CASSLLASGGEQYF. The variable domain in full, completed from reference TRBV7-2 and TRBJ2-7, reads GAGVSQSPSNKVTEKGKDVELRCDPISGHTALYWYRQSLGQGLEFLIYFQGNSAPDKSGLPSDRFSAERTGGSVSTLTIQRTQQEDSAVYLCASSLLASGGEQYFGPGTRLTVT.

The rearrangement joins TRBV30 to TRBJ1-6, with a possible D match to TRBD1 (6 bases). Germline CDR1 and CDR2: GTSNPN and SVGIG (reference sequence). V shed 2 bases and J shed 8 bases, with 10 bases lying between them. This CDR3 spans 13 amino acids. In nucleotides, the CDR3 is TGTGCCTGGAGTTCAGGGGCTGATTCACCCCTCCACTTT. It is translated as CAWSSGADSPLHF.

In its sample, this clone was seen once. The chain has TRBV9 and TRBJ2-1, with no clear D. The V gene's germline CDR1 is SGDLS and CDR2 YYNGEE. The length of the CDR3 is 15 residues. Trimming left V 5 bases short and J 4 bases short, with 16 bases between. The CDR3 nucleotides are TGTGCCAGCAGTGTCTGGAACACTCCTTACAATGAGCAGTTCTTC. Its translation: CASSVWNTPYNEQFF.